One sample yielded the 21 T cell receptor beta chains listed below, sequenced in a study of blood T cell repertoires in COVID-19. Produced via immunoSEQ multiplex PCR; TCRdb's table is partial and in-frame only. Here the sample spans more than 70,000 clones, around 90% being singletons. The sequenced sample consisted of peripheral blood. The receptor source for this set is a woman of 80 years or more with acute or convalescent COVID-19.

V gene TRBV11-2 combines with J gene TRBJ2-2, with a possible D match to TRBD1 (6 bases). The V gene's germline CDR1 is SGHAT and CDR2 FQNNGV. The CDR3 is 12 residues long. The V end lost 5 bases, the J end lost 7 bases, and 8 bases lay between the germline ends. CDR3 coding DNA: TGTGCCAGCAGCCCAGGGGTCGGGGAGCTGTTTTTT. Translating gives CASSPGVGELFF.

The rearrangement joins TRBV5-4 to TRBJ2-7; 7 bases fit TRBD1. J gave up 3 bases and V 1 base, and 4 bases lay outside the gene matches. The length of the CDR3 is 14 residues. CDR1 and CDR2 from the germline V gene are SGHNT and YYREEE (reference sequence). CDR3 in DNA: TGTGCCAGCAGCTTGAACCGGGACAGCTACGAGCAGTACTTC. Its translation is CASSLNRDSYEQYF. The full variable domain, its missing parts supplied by reference TRBV5-4 and TRBJ2-7, is ETGVTQSPTHLIKTRGQQVTLRCSSQSGHNTVSWYQQALGQGPQFIFQYYREEENGRGNFPPRFSGLQFPNYSSELNVNALELDDSALYLCASSLNRDSYEQYFGPGTRLTVT.

This chain links TRBV7-9 with TRBJ1-2; maybe TRBD1 (5 bases). V lost 3 bases to trimming and J lost 2 bases, with 16 bases between them. Germline V gene lookup returns CDR1 SEHNR and CDR2 FQNEAQ (reference sequence). The CDR3 contains 16 residues. Here the CDR3 reads CASSFIVQTVNYGYTF. CDR3 nucleotides: TGTGCCAGCAGCTTTATAGTGCAGACAGTAAACTATGGCTACACCTTC.

The genes are TRBV11-2 and TRBJ2-7; unclear D gene. Germline V lookup: CDR1 SGHAT, CDR2 FQNNGV. V lost 8 bases, J lost 4 bases, and 6 bases lay in between. The CDR3 has 10 amino acids. The CDR3 DNA is TGTGCCAGCGGGCCATACGAGCAGTACTTC. Translation: CASGPYEQYF.

This clone has more than one count but fewer than ten. The chain recombines TRBV3-1 (or the pseudogene TRBV3-2) with TRBJ2-7; D is possibly TRBD2 (6 bases). With 5 bases removed from V and 0 bases from J, the gap between germline ends came to 17 bases. The CDR3 extends over 16 amino acids. Looked up from germline, CDR1 is LGHDT and CDR2 is YNNKEL (reference sequence). This CDR3 is CASSFFGGSSSYEQYF. The CDR3, as DNA: TGTGCCAGCAGCTTCTTCGGGGGATCTAGCTCCTACGAGCAGTACTTC.

J is TRBJ2-5 and V is TRBV5-1; D is unresolved. The CDR3 consists of 14 residues. Germline V gene sequence: CDR1 SGHRS, CDR2 YFSETQ. V shed 0 bases and J shed 4 bases, with 10 bases lying between them. The CDR3 DNA follows: TGCGCCAGCAGCTTGGGAAATAGCCTAGAGACCCAGTACTTC. Its translation is CASSLGNSLETQYF.

V is TRBV27 and J is TRBJ1-6; TRBD1 matches at 12 bases. V lost 5 bases to trimming and J lost 7 bases; unmatched junction nucleotides: 9. Germline V gives CDR1 MNHEY, CDR2 SMNVEV (reference sequence). The CDR3 runs 17 residues. CDR3 bases: TGTGCCAGCAGTCAACTGGCCGGGACAGGGGGCAATTCACCCCTCCACTTT. Translated, it gives CASSQLAGTGGNSPLHF.

The genes are TRBV4-1 and TRBJ2-7, with D possibly TRBD1 on 5 matching bases. This CDR3 contains 15 residues. From germline, CDR1 is MGHRA and CDR2 YSYEKL. Trimming pared 0 bases from V and 0 bases from J, leaving 9 bases between. Written as DNA, the CDR3 is TGCGCCAGCAGCCAAGATCCCCAGGGCTCCTACGAGCAGTACTTC. Protein product: CASSQDPQGSYEQYF.

This sequence joins TRBV11-2 and TRBJ2-7; D perhaps matches TRBD2 (5 bases). V was pared by 0 bases and J by 5 bases, with 11 bases between. CDR1 is SGHAT and CDR2 is FQNNGV in the germline V gene. The CDR3 loop spans 14 amino acids. For the CDR3, the DNA is TGTGCCAGCAGCTTAGAACTTGGGAGAGACGAGCAGTACTTC. Amino acids: CASSLELGRDEQYF.

The chain employs TRBV6-6 and TRBJ1-6; D is perhaps TRBD1 (6 bases). CDR3 length: 16 amino acids. V lost 6 bases to trimming and J lost 7 bases, with 19 bases between them. Per the germline V gene, CDR1 is MNHNY and CDR2 is SVGAGI (reference sequence). CDR3 DNA sequence: TGTGCCAGCAGCCAGCTACGGGACATCACGAATTCACCCCTCCACTTT. It translates to CASSQLRDITNSPLHF.

The chain couples TRBV9 to TRBJ1-6; 7 bases match TRBD1. This CDR3 is built from 14 residues. Germline V CDR1 and CDR2: SGDLS, YYNGEE. J gave up 5 bases and V 6 bases, and 5 bases lay outside the gene matches. The CDR3 DNA is TGTGCCAGCACCCGTGACAGGGATAATTCACCCCTCCACTTT. It codes for CASTRDRDNSPLHF.

The chain carries TRBV11-2 and TRBJ1-6; D remains ambiguous. This CDR3 has 14 amino acids. Trimming cost V 1 base and J 8 bases, with 9 bases left between them. The germline CDR1 and CDR2 sequences are SGHAT and FQNNGV. CDR3 residues: CASSLVTRDSPLHF. In DNA, the CDR3 is TGTGCCAGCAGCTTAGTTACTAGAGATTCACCCCTCCACTTT.

The CDR3 region is CASSFNTGTGNEKLFF. The DNA of the CDR3 is TGTGCCAGCAGCTTCAACACCGGGACAGGGAATGAAAAACTGTTTTTT. The genes are TRBV7-8 and TRBJ1-4; 9 bases are a match to TRBD1. The ends lost 3 bases at V and 5 bases at J; junction bases unmatched: 7. The germline CDR1 and CDR2 sequences are SGHVS and FQNEAQ. The length of the CDR3 is 16 residues.

This clone has just one count. The chain has TRBV6-2 or TRBV6-3 and TRBJ1-6; TRBD1 matches at 7 bases. Germline-derived CDR1 and CDR2 are MNHEY and SVGEGT. The length of the CDR3 is 15 residues. Unmatched junction bases numbered 7, after V lost 5 bases and J lost 6 bases. In nucleotides, the CDR3 is TGTGCCAGCAGTACCCGCAGGGGGAGTAATTCACCCCTCCACTTT. It specifies CASSTRRGSNSPLHF.

This chain connects TRBV2 to TRBJ2-2; 8 positions agree with TRBD1. In germline, CDR1 is SNHLY, CDR2 FYNNEI. The CDR3 contains 15 residues. J was trimmed by 4 bases and V by 6 bases; bases with no gene match: 7. In nucleotides, the CDR3 is TGTGCCAGCAGCCCGGGACAGGCGCCCACCGGGGAGCTGTTTTTT. Translating it yields CASSPGQAPTGELFF.

This clone was found a few times. The chain is built from TRBV7-9 and TRBJ1-6; no firm D call. Germline V lookup: CDR1 SEHNR, CDR2 FQNEAQ (reference sequence). Trimming took 1 base from V and 7 from J, leaving 5 bases between them. This CDR3 has 13 residues. CDR3 in amino acids: CASSLGQNSPLHF. CDR3 nucleotides: TGTGCCAGCAGCTTAGGGCAGAATTCACCCCTCCACTTT. The full variable domain, its missing parts supplied by reference TRBV7-9 and TRBJ1-6, is DTGVSQNPRHKITKRGQNVTFRCDPISEHNRLYWYRQTLGQGPEFLTYFQNEAQLEKSRLLSDRFSAERPKGSFSTLEIQRTEQGDSAMYLCASSLGQNSPLHFGNGTRLTVT.

This chain joins TRBV5-1 and TRBJ2-2; D might be TRBD1 (6 bases). Trimming shortened V by 0 bases and J by 0 bases, and 6 bases separated the two germline ends. The CDR3 is 15 residues long. Germline assignment: CDR1 SGHRS and CDR2 YFSETQ. In DNA, the CDR3 is TGCGCCAGCAGCTTGGGGGACACGAACACCGGGGAGCTGTTTTTT. It codes for CASSLGDTNTGELFF.

This clone was recorded a few times. V usage is TRBV6-5 and J usage is TRBJ2-1; 10 bases match TRBD2. Per the germline V gene, CDR1 is MNHEY and CDR2 is SVGAGI. There are 13 residues in the CDR3. With 5 bases clipped from V and 7 bases from J, the junction kept 2 bases outside the gene matches. This CDR3 is CASSQTSGNEQFF. In DNA form, the CDR3 reads TGTGCCAGCAGTCAGACTAGCGGGAATGAGCAGTTCTTC.

This rearrangement joins TRBV7-2 to TRBJ1-1; D unclear. The ends were cut back, 4 bases at V and 1 base at J, with 7 bases in the middle. The germline V gene has CDR1 SGHTA and CDR2 FQGNSA. The CDR3 contains 13 residues. In nucleotides, the CDR3 is TGTGCCAGCAGCTCAACTGGGAACACTGAAGCTTTCTTT. It codes for CASSSTGNTEAFF. The variable domain in full, completed from reference TRBV7-2 and TRBJ1-1, reads GAGVSQSPSNKVTEKGKDVELRCDPISGHTALYWYRQSLGQGLEFLIYFQGNSAPDKSGLPSDRFSAERTGGSVSTLTIQRTQQEDSAVYLCASSSTGNTEAFFGQGTRLTVV.

The V call is TRBV11-2, the J call TRBJ1-5; the D gene is possibly TRBD1 (5 bases). V was shortened by 5 bases and J by 0 bases, with 23 bases between the two germline ends. Germline loops: CDR1 SGHAT, CDR2 FQNNGV. The CDR3 is made up of 19 amino acids. In DNA, the CDR3 is TGTGCCAGCAGCCCCCGTTGGAGGTGGGGGGATTATAGCAATCAGCCCCAGCATTTT. Translating gives CASSPRWRWGDYSNQPQHF. The variable domain in full, with the rest retrieved from reference TRBV11-2 and TRBJ1-5, is EAGVAQSPRYKIIEKRQSVAFWCNPISGHATLYWYQQILGQGPKLLIQFQNNGVVDDSQLPKDRFSAERLKGVDSTLKIQPAKLEDSAVYLCASSPRWRWGDYSNQPQHFGDGTRLSIL.

V gene TRBV5-1 combines with J gene TRBJ2-1; 13 bases line up with TRBD2. The CDR3 has 15 amino acids. After removal of 3 bases from V and 6 bases from J, the junction contained 3 bases not matched to a gene. CDR1 and CDR2 (germline): SGHRS, YFSETQ. CDR3 region: CASSWTSGGVNEQFF. CDR3 bases: TGCGCCAGCAGCTGGACTAGCGGGGGTGTCAATGAGCAGTTCTTC. Using reference TRBV5-1 and TRBJ2-1 for the parts outside the CDR3, the full variable domain is KAGVTQTPRYLIKTRGQQVTLSCSPISGHRSVSWYQQTPGQGLQFLFEYFSETQRNKGNFPGRFSGRQFSNSRSEMNVSTLELGDSALYLCASSWTSGGVNEQFFGPGTRLTVL.